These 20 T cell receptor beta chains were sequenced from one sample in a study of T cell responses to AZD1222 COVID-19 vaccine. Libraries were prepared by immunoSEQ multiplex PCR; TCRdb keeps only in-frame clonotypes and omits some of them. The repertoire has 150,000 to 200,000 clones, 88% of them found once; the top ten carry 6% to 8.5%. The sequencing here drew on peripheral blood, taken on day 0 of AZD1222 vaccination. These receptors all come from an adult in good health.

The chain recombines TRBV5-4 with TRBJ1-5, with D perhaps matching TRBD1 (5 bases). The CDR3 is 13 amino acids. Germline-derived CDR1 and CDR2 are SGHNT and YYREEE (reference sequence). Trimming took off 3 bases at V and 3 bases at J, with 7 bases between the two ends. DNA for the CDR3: TGTGCCAGCAGCTCGGACACCAATCAGCCCCAGCATTTT. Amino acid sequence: CASSSDTNQPQHF.

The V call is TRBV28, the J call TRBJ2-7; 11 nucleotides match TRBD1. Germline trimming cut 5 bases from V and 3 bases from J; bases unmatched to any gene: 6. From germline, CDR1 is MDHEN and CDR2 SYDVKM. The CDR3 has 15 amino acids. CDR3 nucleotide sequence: TGTGCCAGCAGTCACTCCGGGACAGGGGGCTACGAGCAGTACTTC. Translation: CASSHSGTGGYEQYF.

In DNA form, the CDR3 reads TGTGCCAGCAGCTTAACGGCAGGGGACTATGGCTACACCTTC. Its translation is CASSLTAGDYGYTF. The chain links TRBV7-2 to TRBJ1-2, with D perhaps matching TRBD1 (6 bases). Trimming took off 2 bases at V and 3 bases at J, with 10 bases between the two ends. The germline gives CDR1 SGHTA, CDR2 FQGNSA. The CDR3 consists of 14 residues.

The CDR3 sequence: CASSATTGTDTQYF. The CDR3 coding sequence is TGTGCCAGCAGCGCAACAACAGGCACAGATACGCAGTATTTT. The gene calls are TRBV9 and TRBJ2-3, with D unresolved. This CDR3 region has 14 residues. CDR1 SGDLS and CDR2 YYNGEE come from the germline V gene. The V and J ends lost 3 bases and 1 base respectively, with 9 bases between them.

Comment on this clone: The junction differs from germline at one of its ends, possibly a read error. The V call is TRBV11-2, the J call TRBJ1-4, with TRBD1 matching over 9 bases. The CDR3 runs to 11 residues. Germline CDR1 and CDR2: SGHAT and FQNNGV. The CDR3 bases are TGTGCCAGCAGCCCAGGGACAGGGTTGCTTTTT. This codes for CASSPGTGLLF.

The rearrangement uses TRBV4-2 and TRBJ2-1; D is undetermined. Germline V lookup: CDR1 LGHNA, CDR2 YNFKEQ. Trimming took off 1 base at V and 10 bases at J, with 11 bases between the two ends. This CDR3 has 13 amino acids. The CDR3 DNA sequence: TGTGCCAGCAGCCAAGGGGTAGCCTGGGAGCAGTTCTTC. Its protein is CASSQGVAWEQFF.

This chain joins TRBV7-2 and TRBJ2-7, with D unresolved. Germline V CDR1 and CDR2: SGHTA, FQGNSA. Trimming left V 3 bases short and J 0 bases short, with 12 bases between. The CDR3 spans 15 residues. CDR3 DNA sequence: TGTGCCAGCAGCTTTCGGCCGGGCCCCTCCTACGAGCAGTACTTC. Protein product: CASSFRPGPSYEQYF. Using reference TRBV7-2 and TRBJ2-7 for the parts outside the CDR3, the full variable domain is GAGVSQSPSNKVTEKGKDVELRCDPISGHTALYWYRQSLGQGLEFLIYFQGNSAPDKSGLPSDRFSAERTGGSVSTLTIQRTQQEDSAVYLCASSFRPGPSYEQYFGPGTRLTVT.

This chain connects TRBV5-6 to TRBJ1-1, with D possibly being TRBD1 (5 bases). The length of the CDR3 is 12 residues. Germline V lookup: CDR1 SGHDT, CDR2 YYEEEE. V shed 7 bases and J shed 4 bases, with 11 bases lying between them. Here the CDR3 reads CASGRTITEAFF. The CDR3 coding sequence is TGTGCCAGCGGTAGGACAATCACTGAAGCTTTCTTT.

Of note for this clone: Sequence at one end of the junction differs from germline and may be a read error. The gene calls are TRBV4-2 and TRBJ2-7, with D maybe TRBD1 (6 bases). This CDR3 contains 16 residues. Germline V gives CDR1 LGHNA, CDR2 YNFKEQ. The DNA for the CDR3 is TGTGCCAGCAGCCAAGATATGGGGGACACCTCCAACGAGCAGTACTTC. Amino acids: CASSQDMGDTSNEQYF.

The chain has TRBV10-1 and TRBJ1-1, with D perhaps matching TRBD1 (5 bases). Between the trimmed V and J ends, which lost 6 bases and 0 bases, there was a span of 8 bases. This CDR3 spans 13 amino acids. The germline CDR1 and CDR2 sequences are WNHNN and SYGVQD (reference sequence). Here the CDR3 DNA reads TGCGCCAGCAGGAGACAGTTGAACACTGAAGCTTTCTTT. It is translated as CASRRQLNTEAFF.

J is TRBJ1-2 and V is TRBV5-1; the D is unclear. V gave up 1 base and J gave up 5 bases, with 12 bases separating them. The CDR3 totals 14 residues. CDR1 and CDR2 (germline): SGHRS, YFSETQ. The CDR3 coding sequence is TGCGCCAGCAGCTTGAAGGCCCCCGGGTATGGCTACACCTTC. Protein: CASSLKAPGYGYTF.

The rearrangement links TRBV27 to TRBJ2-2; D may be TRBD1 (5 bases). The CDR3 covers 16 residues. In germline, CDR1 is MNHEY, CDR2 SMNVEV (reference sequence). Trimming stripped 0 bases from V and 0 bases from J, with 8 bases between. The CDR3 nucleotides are TGTGCCAGCAGTTTATCCACAGGAGCGAACACCGGGGAGCTGTTTTTT. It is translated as CASSLSTGANTGELFF.

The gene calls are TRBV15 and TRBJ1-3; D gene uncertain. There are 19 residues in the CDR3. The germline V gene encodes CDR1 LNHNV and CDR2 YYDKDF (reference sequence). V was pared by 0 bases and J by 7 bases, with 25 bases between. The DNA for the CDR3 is TGTGCCACCAGCAGAGATCAGTCTTTCTCTGGAGTGTTCATGAACACCATATATTTT. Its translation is CATSRDQSFSGVFMNTIYF.

In DNA form, the CDR3 reads TGTGCCAGCAGCCCCCGGGACAGATACACAGATACGCAGTATTTT. This codes for CASSPRDRYTDTQYF. The V and J genes are TRBV3-1 (or the pseudogene TRBV3-2) and TRBJ2-3, with TRBD1 matching 7 bases. CDR1 and CDR2 (germline): LGHDT, YNNKEL (reference sequence). The CDR3 loop spans 15 amino acids. V shed 4 bases and J 2 bases; nucleotides not matched to a gene: 6.

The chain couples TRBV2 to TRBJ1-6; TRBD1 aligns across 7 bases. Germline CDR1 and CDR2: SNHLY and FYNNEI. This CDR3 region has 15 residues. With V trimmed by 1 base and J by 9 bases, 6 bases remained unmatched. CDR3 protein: CASSEVIDRVSPLHF. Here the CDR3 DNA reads TGTGCCAGCAGTGAAGTTATTGACAGGGTTTCACCCCTCCACTTT.

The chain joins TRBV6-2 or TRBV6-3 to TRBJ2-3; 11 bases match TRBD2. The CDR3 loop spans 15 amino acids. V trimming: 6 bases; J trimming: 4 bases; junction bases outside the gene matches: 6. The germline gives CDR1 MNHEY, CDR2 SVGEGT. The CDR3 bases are TGTGCCAGCAGCCTTCTAGCGGGGGGAGCAGATACGCAGTATTTT. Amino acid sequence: CASSLLAGGADTQYF.

The CDR3: CAWSVLGDTQYF. As DNA, the CDR3 is TGTGCCTGGAGTGTACTTGGGGATACGCAGTATTTT. The chain links TRBV30 to TRBJ2-3, with D unresolved. Germline V gene sequence: CDR1 GTSNPN, CDR2 SVGIG (reference sequence). The CDR3 length is 12 residues. V dropped 0 bases and J dropped 6 bases, with 7 bases sitting between them.

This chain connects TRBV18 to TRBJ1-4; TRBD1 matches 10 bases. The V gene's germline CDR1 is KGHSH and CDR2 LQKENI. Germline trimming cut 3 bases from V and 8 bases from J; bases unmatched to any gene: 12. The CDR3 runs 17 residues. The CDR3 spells CASSPLSLTGGFEKLFF. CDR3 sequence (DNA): TGTGCCAGCTCACCTCTATCCCTGACAGGGGGCTTCGAAAAACTGTTTTTT.

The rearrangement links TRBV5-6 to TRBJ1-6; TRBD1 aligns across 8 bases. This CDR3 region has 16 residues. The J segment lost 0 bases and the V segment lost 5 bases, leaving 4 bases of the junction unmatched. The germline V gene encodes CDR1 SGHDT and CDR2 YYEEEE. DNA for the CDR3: TGTGCCAGCAGTCGGGACAGGAGCTCCTATAATTCACCCCTCCACTTT. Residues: CASSRDRSSYNSPLHF. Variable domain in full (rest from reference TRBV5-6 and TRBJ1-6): DAGVTQSPTHLIKTRGQQVTLRCSPKSGHDTVSWYQQALGQGPQFIFQYYEEEERQRGNFPDRFSGHQFPNYSSELNVNALLLGDSALYLCASSRDRSSYNSPLHFGNGTRLTVT.

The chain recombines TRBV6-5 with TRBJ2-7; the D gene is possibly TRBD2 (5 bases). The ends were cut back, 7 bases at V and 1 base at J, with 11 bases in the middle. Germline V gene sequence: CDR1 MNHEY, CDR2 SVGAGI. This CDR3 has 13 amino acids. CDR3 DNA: TGTGCCAGCACCCCCCGGGGATCCTACGAGCAGTACTTC. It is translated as CASTPRGSYEQYF.